The clone carrying this T cell receptor beta chain has a handful of counts. Original analysis: Cell counts per sample came from amplifying reference gene primers. The protocol was immunoSEQ multiplex PCR, while the TCRdb copy is restricted to in-frame clones and leaves out a portion. The DNA gave D and trimming, while V, J and clone size come from that table. The repertoire holds 70,000 to 85,000 clones, with about four fifths as singletons. J gave up 4 bases and V 5 bases, and 12 bases lay outside the gene matches. CDR1 and CDR2 from the germline V gene are SQVTM and ANQGSEA. The CDR3 is 15 residues long. These data belong to a study of blood T cell repertoires in COVID-19. Study-wide context: PBMCs, B-cell-depleted T cells, or T cells were the source of the cDNA or gDNA that made up the material.

The V and J genes are TRBV29-1 and TRBJ1-2; 8 bases match TRBD1. What was sequenced was peripheral blood. The TCR originated in a human donor in a cohort sampled during active COVID-19. In nucleotides, the CDR3 is TGCAGCGTTCGTCTCGGACAGGGACGTATCTATGGCTACACCTTC. Translation gives CSVRLGQGRIYGYTF.